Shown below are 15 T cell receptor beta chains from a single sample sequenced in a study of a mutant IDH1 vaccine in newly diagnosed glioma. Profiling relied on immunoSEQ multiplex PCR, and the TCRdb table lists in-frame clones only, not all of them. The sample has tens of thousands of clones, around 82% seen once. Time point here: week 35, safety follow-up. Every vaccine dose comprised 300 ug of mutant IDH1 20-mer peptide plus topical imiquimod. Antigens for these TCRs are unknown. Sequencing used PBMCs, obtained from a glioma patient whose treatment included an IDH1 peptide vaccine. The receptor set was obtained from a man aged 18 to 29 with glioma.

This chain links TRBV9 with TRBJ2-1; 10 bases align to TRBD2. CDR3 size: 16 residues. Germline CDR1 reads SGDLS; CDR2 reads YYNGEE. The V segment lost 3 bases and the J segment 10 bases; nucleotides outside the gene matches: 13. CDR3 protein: CASSEPQSGRAVEQFF. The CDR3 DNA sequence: TGTGCCAGCAGCGAGCCCCAGAGCGGGAGGGCCGTAGAGCAGTTCTTC.

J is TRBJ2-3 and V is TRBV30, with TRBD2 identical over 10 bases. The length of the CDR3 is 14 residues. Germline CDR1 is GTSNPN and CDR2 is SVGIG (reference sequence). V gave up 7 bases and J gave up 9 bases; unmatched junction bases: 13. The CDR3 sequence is CALSPLAGELTQYF. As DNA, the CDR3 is TGTGCCTTGAGCCCCCTAGCGGGAGAGTTGACGCAGTATTTT.

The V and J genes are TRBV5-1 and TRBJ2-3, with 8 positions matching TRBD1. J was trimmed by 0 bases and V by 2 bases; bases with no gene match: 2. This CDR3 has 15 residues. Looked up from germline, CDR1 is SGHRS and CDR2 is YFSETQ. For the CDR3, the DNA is TGCGCCAGCAGCTTCCGGACAGGGAGCACAGATACGCAGTATTTT. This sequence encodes CASSFRTGSTDTQYF. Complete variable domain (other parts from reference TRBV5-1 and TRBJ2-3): KAGVTQTPRYLIKTRGQQVTLSCSPISGHRSVSWYQQTPGQGLQFLFEYFSETQRNKGNFPGRFSGRQFSNSRSEMNVSTLELGDSALYLCASSFRTGSTDTQYFGPGTRLTVL.

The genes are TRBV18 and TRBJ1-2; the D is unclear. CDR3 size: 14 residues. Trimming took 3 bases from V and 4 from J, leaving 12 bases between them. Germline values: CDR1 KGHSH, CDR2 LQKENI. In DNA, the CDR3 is TGTGCCAGCTCACCGGGCGGAGCCCTCTATGGCTACACCTTC. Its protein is CASSPGGALYGYTF.

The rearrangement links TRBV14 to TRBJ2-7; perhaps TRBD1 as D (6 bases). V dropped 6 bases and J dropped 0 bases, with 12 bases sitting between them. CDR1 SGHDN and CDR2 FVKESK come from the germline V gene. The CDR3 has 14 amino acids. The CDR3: CASRGTLSSYEQYF. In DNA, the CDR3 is TGTGCCAGCAGGGGGACACTAAGCTCCTACGAGCAGTACTTC.

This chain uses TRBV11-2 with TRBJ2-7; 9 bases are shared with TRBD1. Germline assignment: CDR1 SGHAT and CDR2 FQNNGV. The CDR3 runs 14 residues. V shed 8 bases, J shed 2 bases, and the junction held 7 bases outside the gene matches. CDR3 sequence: CASQRTGDPYEQYF. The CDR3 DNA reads TGTGCCAGCCAAAGGACAGGGGACCCCTACGAGCAGTACTTC.

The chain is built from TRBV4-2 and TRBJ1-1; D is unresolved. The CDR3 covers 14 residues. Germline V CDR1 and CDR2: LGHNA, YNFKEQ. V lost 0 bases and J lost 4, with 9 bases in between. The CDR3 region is CASSQDHGVTEAFF. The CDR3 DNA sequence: TGTGCCAGCAGCCAAGATCATGGGGTCACTGAAGCTTTCTTT.

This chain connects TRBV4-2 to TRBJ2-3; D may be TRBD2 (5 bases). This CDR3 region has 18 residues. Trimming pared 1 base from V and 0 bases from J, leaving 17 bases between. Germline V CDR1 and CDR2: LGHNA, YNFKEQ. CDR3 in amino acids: CASSQVLARISSTDTQYF. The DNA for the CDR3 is TGTGCCAGCAGCCAAGTTCTAGCCCGAATTTCTAGCACAGATACGCAGTATTTT.

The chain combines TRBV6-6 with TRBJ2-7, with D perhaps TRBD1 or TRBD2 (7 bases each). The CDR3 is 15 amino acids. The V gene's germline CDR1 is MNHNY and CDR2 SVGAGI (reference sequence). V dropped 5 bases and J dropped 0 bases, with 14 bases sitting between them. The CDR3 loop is CASSKRGDSSYEQYF. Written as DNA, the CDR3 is TGTGCCAGCAGTAAACGGGGGGACAGCTCCTACGAGCAGTACTTC.

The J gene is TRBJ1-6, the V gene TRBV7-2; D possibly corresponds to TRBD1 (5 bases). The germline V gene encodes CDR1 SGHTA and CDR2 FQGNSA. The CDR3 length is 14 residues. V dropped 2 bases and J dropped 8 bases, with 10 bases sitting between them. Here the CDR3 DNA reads TGTGCCAGCAGCTTAAGGACAAGGGATTCACCCCTCCACTTT. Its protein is CASSLRTRDSPLHF. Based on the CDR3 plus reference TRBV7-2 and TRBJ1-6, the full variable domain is GAGVSQSPSNKVTEKGKDVELRCDPISGHTALYWYRQSLGQGLEFLIYFQGNSAPDKSGLPSDRFSAERTGGSVSTLTIQRTQQEDSAVYLCASSLRTRDSPLHFGNGTRLTVT.

CDR3 protein: CASSYSTGDYGYTF. The CDR3 DNA sequence: TGTGCCAGCAGTTATTCGACAGGGGACTATGGCTACACCTTC. The rearrangement links TRBV6-5 to TRBJ1-2; 8 nucleotides align to TRBD1. The germline V gene has CDR1 MNHEY and CDR2 SVGAGI. V lost 3 bases, J lost 3 bases, and 3 bases stayed unmatched. The CDR3 spans 14 residues.

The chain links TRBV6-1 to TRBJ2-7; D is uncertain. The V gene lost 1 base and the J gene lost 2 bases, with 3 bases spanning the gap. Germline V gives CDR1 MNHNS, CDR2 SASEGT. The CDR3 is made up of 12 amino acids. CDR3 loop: CASSEVTYEQYF. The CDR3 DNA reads TGTGCCAGCAGTGAAGTCACCTACGAGCAGTACTTC.

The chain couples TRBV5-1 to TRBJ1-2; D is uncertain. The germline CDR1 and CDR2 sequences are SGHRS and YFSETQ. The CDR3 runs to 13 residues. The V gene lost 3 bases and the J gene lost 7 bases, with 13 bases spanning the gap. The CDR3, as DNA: TGCGCCAGCAGCTCCGGAACCGTATCTGGCTACACCTTC. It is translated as CASSSGTVSGYTF. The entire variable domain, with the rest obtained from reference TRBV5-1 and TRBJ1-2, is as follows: KAGVTQTPRYLIKTRGQQVTLSCSPISGHRSVSWYQQTPGQGLQFLFEYFSETQRNKGNFPGRFSGRQFSNSRSEMNVSTLELGDSALYLCASSSGTVSGYTFGSGTRLTVV.

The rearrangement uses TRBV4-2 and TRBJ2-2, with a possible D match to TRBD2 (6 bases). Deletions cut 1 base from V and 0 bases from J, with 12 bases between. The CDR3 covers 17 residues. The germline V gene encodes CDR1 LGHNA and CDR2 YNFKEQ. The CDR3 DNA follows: TGTGCCAGCAGCCAAGGAAGCCGGGGGTCGAACACCGGGGAGCTGTTTTTT. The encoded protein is CASSQGSRGSNTGELFF.

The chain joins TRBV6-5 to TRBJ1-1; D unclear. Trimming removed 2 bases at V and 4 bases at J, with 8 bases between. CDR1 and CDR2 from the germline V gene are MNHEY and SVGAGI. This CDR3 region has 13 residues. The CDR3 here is CASSYNAGTEAFF. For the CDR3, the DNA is TGTGCCAGCAGTTACAACGCGGGCACTGAAGCTTTCTTT.